A single sample gave rise to the 21 T cell receptor beta chains below, sequenced in a study of immune reconstitution after stem cell transplant in scleroderma. TCRdb recomputed calls from the RT-PCR reads with MiXCR, one row per CDR3 protein. Among about 1,700 distinct CDR3 sequences listed, about 13% were seen once. This material was obtained before or after autologous hematopoietic stem cell transplantation (not recorded which). These receptors were collected from a female donor with systemic sclerosis.

The chain combines TRBV7-6 with TRBJ2-7; TRBD2 might be the D (5 bases). The CDR3 runs 14 residues. Trimming left V 3 bases short and J 3 bases short, with 12 bases between. Germline CDR1 SGHVS, CDR2 FNYEAQ. The CDR3 DNA reads TGTGCCAGCAGCTTCCTTGTGGAGGACTACGAGCAGTACTTC. This gives the protein CASSFLVEDYEQYF.

Sample share makes this clonotype medium-sized. This chain joins TRBV5-1 and TRBJ2-1, with 11 positions matching TRBD2. The germline gives CDR1 SGHRS, CDR2 YFSETQ. This CDR3 has 15 residues. V lost 0 bases, J lost 6 bases, and 2 bases stayed unmatched. CDR3 loop: CASSLGLAGPNEQFF. In DNA, the CDR3 is TGCGCCAGCAGCTTGGGACTAGCGGGACCCAATGAGCAGTTCTTC.

Relative to its sample, this clonotype is medium-sized. V usage is TRBV5-5 and J usage is TRBJ1-2; D is ambiguous. Trimming took off 0 bases at V and 5 bases at J, with 8 bases between the two ends. The CDR3 is 13 residues long. Germline loops: CDR1 SGHKS, CDR2 YYEKEE (reference sequence). CDR3 DNA: TGTGCCAGCAGCTTGGCACAGCTTTATGGCTACACCTTC. Amino acid sequence: CASSLAQLYGYTF.

Judged by abundance, this clonotype is medium-sized (0.01 to 0.1%). The chain joins TRBV20-1 to TRBJ1-6; a weak D match, TRBD1 (5 bases). CDR1 is DFQATT, CDR2 SNEGSKA, per germline (reference sequence). Deletions cut 0 bases from V and 6 bases from J, with 18 bases between. This CDR3 has 17 amino acids. In DNA, the CDR3 is TGCAGTGCTAGAGATTTGGGCCGGGGGAATCTTAATTCACCCCTCCACTTT. Amino acid sequence: CSARDLGRGNLNSPLHF.

This clonotype is categorized as large. This chain links TRBV5-5 with TRBJ1-2; TRBD1 matches 9 bases. Germline values: CDR1 SGHKS, CDR2 YYEKEE (reference sequence). The CDR3 runs to 17 residues. V trimming: 0 bases; J trimming: 7 bases; junction bases outside the gene matches: 13. DNA for the CDR3: TGTGCCAGCAGCTTGGAATACTTGGGACAGGGTGGCCGTGGCTACACCTTC. Translating it yields CASSLEYLGQGGRGYTF.

This clonotype rates as medium-sized (0.01 to 0.1%). The chain has TRBV5-1 and TRBJ1-2; no clear D. Trimming took off 3 bases at V and 4 bases at J, with 10 bases between the two ends. The germline V gene encodes CDR1 SGHRS and CDR2 YFSETQ. The CDR3 has 13 residues. The CDR3 reads CASSSEISYGYTF. CDR3 coding DNA: TGCGCCAGCAGCTCCGAGATTTCCTATGGCTACACCTTC. The variable domain in full, with the rest retrieved from reference TRBV5-1 and TRBJ1-2, is KAGVTQTPRYLIKTRGQQVTLSCSPISGHRSVSWYQQTPGQGLQFLFEYFSETQRNKGNFPGRFSGRQFSNSRSEMNVSTLELGDSALYLCASSSEISYGYTFGSGTRLTVV.

This clonotype turned up a few times. The chain is built from TRBV10-3 and TRBJ2-1, with a possible D match to TRBD1 (5 bases). This CDR3 comprises 15 residues. Trimming removed 0 bases from V and 5 bases from J, with 11 bases in between. Germline CDR1 reads ENHRY; CDR2 reads SYGVKD. CDR3 amino acids: CAISESQGGHNEQFF. The CDR3 DNA is TGTGCCATCAGTGAGTCCCAGGGTGGGCACAATGAGCAGTTCTTC.

This chain links TRBV7-7 with TRBJ2-1; D gene unclear. Germline CDR1 is SSHAT and CDR2 is FNYEAQ (reference sequence). This CDR3 is 14 amino acids long. Trimming cost V 3 bases and J 9 bases, with 15 bases left between them. CDR3 residues: CASSFGSDSGEQFF. The CDR3 nucleotides read TGTGCCAGCAGCTTTGGGTCCGATTCGGGTGAGCAGTTCTTC.

The chain recombines TRBV6-1 with TRBJ2-7, with TRBD1 matching over 9 bases. Trimming cost V 9 bases and J 0 bases; bases outside gene matches: 6. The germline V gene has CDR1 MNHNS and CDR2 SASEGT. There are 14 residues in the CDR3. The CDR3 sequence: CASGGQGFSYEQYF. The CDR3 DNA sequence: TGTGCCAGTGGGGGACAGGGATTCTCCTACGAGCAGTACTTC.

This clonotype is categorized as large. V usage is TRBV20-1 and J usage is TRBJ1-1, with 7 bases fitting TRBD1. With V trimmed by 6 bases and J by 0 bases, 19 bases remained unmatched. Germline CDR1 and CDR2: DFQATT and SNEGSKA (reference sequence). The CDR3 consists of 18 residues. CDR3 sequence (DNA): TGCAGTGCCAGCCGATATCGGACAGGATCGTATATGAACACTGAAGCTTTCTTT. It is translated as CSASRYRTGSYMNTEAFF.

The CDR3 region is CASSLANYGYTF. Here the CDR3 DNA reads TGCGCCAGCAGCTTGGCTAACTATGGCTACACCTTC. This sequence joins TRBV5-1 and TRBJ1-2; D gene uncertain. The V end was cut by 0 bases, the J end by 0 bases, with 0 bases between. The CDR3 runs to 12 residues. Germline CDR1 SGHRS, CDR2 YFSETQ.

Only a few counts were recorded for this clonotype. The genes are TRBV7-2 and TRBJ2-7; TRBD1 is a possible D gene (5 bases). V was shortened by 1 base and J by 3 bases, with 10 bases between the two germline ends. The germline V gene has CDR1 SGHTA and CDR2 FQGNSA. The CDR3 runs 14 residues. CDR3 bases: TGTGCCAGCAGCTTAGGTGCAGGGTACTACGAGCAGTACTTC. Translation: CASSLGAGYYEQYF.

By share, this clonotype ranks as medium-sized. CDR3 coding DNA: TGCAGTGCTAGTCCGGGACAGTTTGGAAACACCATATATTTT. Residues: CSASPGQFGNTIYF. The rearrangement joins TRBV20-1 to TRBJ1-3; 7 nucleotides line up with TRBD1. The CDR3 consists of 14 residues. Germline loops: CDR1 DFQATT, CDR2 SNEGSKA (reference sequence). Losses at the gene ends were 3 bases for V and 3 bases for J; bases not matched to a gene: 5.

This clonotype is judged medium-sized. This chain uses TRBV29-1 with TRBJ2-7, with D possibly TRBD1 on 5 matching bases. CDR1 and CDR2 from the germline V gene are SQVTM and ANQGSEA. Trimming shortened V by 2 bases and J by 5 bases, and 7 bases separated the two germline ends. There are 11 residues in the CDR3. The CDR3 DNA sequence: TGCAGCGTTGAAAAGGGGAACGAGCAGTACTTC. It is translated as CSVEKGNEQYF.

By frequency in the sample, this clonotype is medium-sized. The chain recombines TRBV27 with TRBJ1-5, with D possibly being TRBD1 (5 bases). V was clipped by 1 base and J by 10 bases, with 17 bases between them. This CDR3 is 15 amino acids long. Germline CDR1 and CDR2: MNHEY and SMNVEV (reference sequence). Written as DNA, the CDR3 is TGTGCCAGCAGTTTATACGGGGACCGGGGAGGACCCCAGCATTTT. Translated: CASSLYGDRGGPQHF.

The V call is TRBV30, the J call TRBJ1-1; 11 bases align to TRBD1. Germline values: CDR1 GTSNPN, CDR2 SVGIG (reference sequence). The CDR3 is made up of 13 amino acids. V gave up 8 bases and J gave up 4 bases; unmatched junction bases: 6. The CDR3 DNA follows: TGTGCCCGGATGGGACAGGGGGGCACTGAAGCTTTCTTT. Its translation is CARMGQGGTEAFF.

By sample share, this clonotype is medium-sized. This chain uses TRBV4-1 with TRBJ1-6; no clear D gene. The CDR3 extends over 15 amino acids. Deletions cut 0 bases from V and 9 bases from J, with 12 bases between. From germline, CDR1 is MGHRA and CDR2 YSYEKL. The chain's CDR3 is CASSQDLLWGSPLHF. The CDR3, as DNA: TGCGCCAGCAGCCAAGATCTTCTTTGGGGTTCACCCCTCCACTTT.

The chain joins TRBV7-3 to TRBJ2-7; no reliable D call. This CDR3 has 14 residues. The ends were cut back, 1 base at V and 0 bases at J, with 7 bases in the middle. Germline CDR1 is SGHTA and CDR2 is FQGTGA. The CDR3 loop is CASSLSHSSYEQYF. In nucleotides, the CDR3 is TGTGCCAGCAGCTTAAGTCACAGCTCCTACGAGCAGTACTTC.

Sample share makes this clonotype medium-sized. J is TRBJ1-1 and V is TRBV11-2; tentative D call: TRBD1 (5 bases). CDR3 length equals 14 residues. V lost 5 bases and J lost 1, with 11 bases in between. CDR1 SGHAT and CDR2 FQNNGV come from the germline V gene. The CDR3 bases are TGTGCCAGCAGCCGCCGGGACGGGAACACTGAAGCTTTCTTT. Its translation is CASSRRDGNTEAFF. Based on the CDR3 plus reference TRBV11-2 and TRBJ1-1, the full variable domain is EAGVAQSPRYKIIEKRQSVAFWCNPISGHATLYWYQQILGQGPKLLIQFQNNGVVDDSQLPKDRFSAERLKGVDSTLKIQPAKLEDSAVYLCASSRRDGNTEAFFGQGTRLTVV.

Sample share makes this clonotype large. The chain joins TRBV7-9 to TRBJ2-7, with D perhaps matching TRBD1 or TRBD2 (5 bases each). Trimming removed 8 bases at V and 3 bases at J, with 14 bases between. The CDR3 sequence is 13 residues long. CDR1 SEHNR and CDR2 FQNEAQ come from the germline V gene (reference sequence). CDR3 nucleotide sequence: TGTGCCAGCGGCGACAGCGGACACTACGAGCAGTACTTC. As protein: CASGDSGHYEQYF.

The J gene is TRBJ1-2, the V gene TRBV5-7; D may be TRBD1 (5 bases). TRBV5-7 is an ORF, with its function uncertain. The V end lost 4 bases, the J end lost 7 bases, and 14 bases lay between the germline ends. The CDR3 runs to 13 residues. CDR3: CASSGRALSGYTF. The CDR3 DNA reads TGTGCCAGCAGCGGCAGGGCTCTCTCTGGCTACACCTTC.